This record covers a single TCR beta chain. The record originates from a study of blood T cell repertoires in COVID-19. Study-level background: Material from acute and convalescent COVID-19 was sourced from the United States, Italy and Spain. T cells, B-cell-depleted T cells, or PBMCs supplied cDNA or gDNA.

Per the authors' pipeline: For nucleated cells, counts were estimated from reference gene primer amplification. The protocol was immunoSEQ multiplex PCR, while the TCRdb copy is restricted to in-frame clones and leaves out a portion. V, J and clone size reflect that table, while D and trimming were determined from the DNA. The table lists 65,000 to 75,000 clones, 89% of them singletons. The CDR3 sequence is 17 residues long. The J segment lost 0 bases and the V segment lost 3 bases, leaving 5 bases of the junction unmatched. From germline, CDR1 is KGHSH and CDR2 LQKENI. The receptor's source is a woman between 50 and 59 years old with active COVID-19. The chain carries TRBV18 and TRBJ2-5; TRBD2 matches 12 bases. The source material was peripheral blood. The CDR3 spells CASSPLPSGRDQETQYF. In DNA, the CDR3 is TGTGCCAGCTCACCGCTACCTAGCGGGAGGGACCAAGAGACCCAGTACTTC.